This T cell receptor (beta chain) comes out of a study of OX40 agonist ivuxolimab in advanced cancers. Study overall: The study gave patients intravenous ivuxolimab at 0.01 to 10 mg/kg every 2 weeks.

Produced via immunoSEQ multiplex PCR; TCRdb's table is partial and in-frame only. The table includes tens of thousands of clones, about 85% detected once. This TCR derives from an adult with an advanced solid tumor such as melanoma, head and neck, liver or kidney cancer. The starting material was CD4+ or CD8+ T cells sorted from blood, obtained in a trial of the OX40 agonist ivuxolimab.

CDR3 in DNA: TGTGCCAGCAGCTTAGAGCGTGGATCCCCCTACGAGCAGTACTTC. Residues: CASSLERGSPYEQYF. This rearrangement joins TRBV7-8 to TRBJ2-7; unclear D gene. In germline, CDR1 is SGHVS, CDR2 FQNEAQ. The CDR3 has 15 residues. V dropped 1 base and J dropped 2 bases, with 12 bases sitting between them.